This record looks at one T cell receptor beta chain sequence and its context. Its antigen remains unknown. This sample was taken from a study of CD8 T cells in ankylosing spondylitis. The CDR3 runs 16 residues. Germline values: CDR1 MDHEN, CDR2 SYDVKM. Unmatched junction bases numbered 4, after V lost 2 bases and J lost 0 bases. TCRdb reprocessed the 5' RACE reads via MiXCR and lists one record per CDR3 protein. The sample lists roughly 470,000 distinct CDR3 sequences, 26% occurring once. General study results and limits: In ankylosing spondylitis patients, matched synovial fluid reportedly showed significant enrichment of disease-linked clones. In ankylosing spondylitis blood, a motif of roughly eight highly homologous TCR beta variants appeared characteristic. Some motif variants were previously reported in reactive arthritis synovial fluid and blood.

The TCR originated in a male donor with ankylosing spondylitis. V and J are TRBV28 and TRBJ2-4, with TRBD1 matching 7 bases. The specimen was blood, either unsorted or a sorted T cell fraction (not recorded which). The CDR3, as DNA: TGTGCCAGCAGTTTACTAGGGACAGCAGCCAAAAACATTCAGTACTTC. This translates into CASSLLGTAAKNIQYF.